These 10 T cell receptor beta chains originate from one sample sequenced in a study of cytomegalovirus exposure and HLA in healthy donors. Use of 60 Vbeta and 13 Jbeta primers characterized the PCR. TCRdb's copy holds only in-frame clones and misses some; the assay was immunoSEQ multiplex PCR. The table lists roughly 180,000 clones, around 80% of them singletons. Sequences were obtained from PBMCs. Receptors were obtained from a woman in her forties in good health and CMV-seropositive.

This chain joins TRBV2 and TRBJ1-2; no clear D gene. The CDR3 runs to 14 residues. The V end lost 6 bases, the J end lost 2 bases, and 13 bases lay between the germline ends. From germline, CDR1 is SNHLY and CDR2 FYNNEI. Here the CDR3 reads CASRAEVGNYGYTF. For the CDR3, the DNA is TGTGCCAGCAGGGCGGAGGTGGGGAACTATGGCTACACCTTC.

This chain joins TRBV7-2 and TRBJ2-3, with 15 nucleotides matching TRBD2. V shed 5 bases, J shed 6 bases, and the junction held 6 bases outside the gene matches. CDR1 is SGHTA and CDR2 is FQGNSA in the germline V gene. The CDR3 is made up of 16 amino acids. CDR3 amino acids: CASSRRTSGRADTQYF. CDR3 nucleotides: TGTGCCAGCAGCCGGAGGACTAGCGGGAGGGCCGATACGCAGTATTTT.

The V and J genes are TRBV19 and TRBJ2-1, with 14 bases identical to TRBD2. V shed 10 bases, J shed 7 bases, and the junction held 15 bases outside the gene matches. Germline CDR1 LNHDA, CDR2 SQIVND (reference sequence). The CDR3 sequence is 17 residues long. This chain's CDR3 is CATSLTSGRAWGNEQFF. In DNA form, the CDR3 reads TGTGCCACCTCTCTGACTAGCGGGAGGGCCTGGGGGAATGAGCAGTTCTTC.

The chain uses TRBV2 and TRBJ2-7, with 8 positions matching TRBD1. The CDR3 length is 13 residues. Germline trimming cut 4 bases from V and 2 bases from J; bases unmatched to any gene: 1. The germline V gene encodes CDR1 SNHLY and CDR2 FYNNEI. The CDR3 nucleotides are TGTGCCAGCAGTGGGACAGGGCCCTACGAGCAGTACTTC. It encodes CASSGTGPYEQYF.

This chain links TRBV7-2 with TRBJ2-7; D possibly corresponds to TRBD1 (6 bases). With 7 bases removed from V and 1 base from J, the gap between germline ends came to 17 bases. CDR1 and CDR2 (germline): SGHTA, FQGNSA. The CDR3 has 15 residues. The CDR3 nucleotides read TGTGCCAGCACTGCGACAGGTCTCCTATCCTACGAGCAGTACTTC. Its translation is CASTATGLLSYEQYF.

This clone was recorded once. The chain carries TRBV28 and TRBJ1-4; 7 bases map to TRBD1. The V and J ends lost 5 bases and 8 bases, in that order; junction bases with no gene match: 17. The CDR3 spans 17 residues. The V gene's germline CDR1 is MDHEN and CDR2 SYDVKM. CDR3 sequence (DNA): TGTGCCAGCAGTCCAGGACAGGCCCTTAGGACTTTCGAAAAACTGTTTTTT. As protein: CASSPGQALRTFEKLFF.

V and J are TRBV27 and TRBJ2-7; 9 bases match TRBD1. J lost 6 bases, V lost 6 bases, and 9 bases had no gene match. The germline gives CDR1 MNHEY, CDR2 SMNVEV (reference sequence). The CDR3 runs to 14 residues. The CDR3: CASSLQGQGREQYF. CDR3 nucleotide sequence: TGTGCCAGCAGCCTCCAGGGACAGGGCCGCGAGCAGTACTTC.

The chain employs TRBV7-2 and TRBJ2-1; D call uncertain. This CDR3 is built from 14 residues. The germline CDR1 and CDR2 sequences are SGHTA and FQGNSA. Trimming removed 8 bases at V and 3 bases at J, with 14 bases between. DNA for the CDR3: TGTGCCAGCTCCCTAGTGTTCCTCTACAATGAGCAGTTCTTC. Translation gives CASSLVFLYNEQFF.

V gene TRBV27 combines with J gene TRBJ2-1, with D uncertain. Trimming took off 4 bases at V and 16 bases at J, with 8 bases between the two ends. The V gene's germline CDR1 is MNHEY and CDR2 SMNVEV (reference sequence). This CDR3 contains 9 residues. The CDR3 region is CASSCLGFF. The CDR3 coding sequence is TGTGCCAGCAGTTGTCTAGGATTCTTC.

The chain has TRBV28 and TRBJ2-7, with 8 bases aligning to TRBD1. Germline V gene sequence: CDR1 MDHEN, CDR2 SYDVKM. V gave up 4 bases and J gave up 5 bases; unmatched junction bases: 13. CDR3 length: 16 residues. The CDR3 nucleotides are TGTGCCAGCAGTTCGACAGGGGTTCCCGTACGTAACGAGCAGTACTTC. Protein sequence: CASSSTGVPVRNEQYF.